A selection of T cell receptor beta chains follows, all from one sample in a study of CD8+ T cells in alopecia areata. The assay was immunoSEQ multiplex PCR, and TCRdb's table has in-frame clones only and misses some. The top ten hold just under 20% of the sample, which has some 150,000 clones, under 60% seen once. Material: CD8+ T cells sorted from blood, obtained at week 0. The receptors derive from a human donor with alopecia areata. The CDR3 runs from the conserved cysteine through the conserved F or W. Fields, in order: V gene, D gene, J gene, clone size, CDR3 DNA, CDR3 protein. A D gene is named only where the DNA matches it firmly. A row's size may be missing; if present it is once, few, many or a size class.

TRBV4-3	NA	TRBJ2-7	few	TGCGCCAGCAGCCAAGATCGGAGGCCCATGTACGAGCAGTACTTC	CASSQDRRPMYEQYF
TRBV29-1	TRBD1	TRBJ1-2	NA	TGCAGCGTCGTGGGACAGGGCGCTAACTATGGCTACACCTTC	CSVVGQGANYGYTF
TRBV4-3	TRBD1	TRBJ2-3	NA	TGCGCCAGCAGCCCACACAGGGGGCCGAGCACAGATACGCAGTATTTT	CASSPHRGPSTDTQYF
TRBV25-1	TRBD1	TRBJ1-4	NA	TGTGCCAGCAGTTCACAGGGGGCGCGGGTAGAAAAACTGTTTTTT	CASSSQGARVEKLFF
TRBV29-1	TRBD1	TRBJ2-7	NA	TGCAGCGTTGAAGATCGGGACAGGGGCTACGAGCAGTACTTC	CSVEDRDRGYEQYF
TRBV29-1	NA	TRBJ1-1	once	TGCAGCGTTGAGTCCAGTGGGAACACTGAAGCTTTCTTT	CSVESSGNTEAFF
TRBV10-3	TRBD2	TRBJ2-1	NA	TGTGCCATCAAGGAGCGGGGGGATGTTGAGCAGTTCTTC	CAIKERGDVEQFF
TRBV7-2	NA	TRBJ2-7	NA	TGTGCCAGCAGCTTATTAGCTAAAGGACGCTACGAGCAGTACTTC	CASSLLAKGRYEQYF
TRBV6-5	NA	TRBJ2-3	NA	TGTGCCAGCAGTTTTTATGCTGAGGATACGCAGTATTTT	CASSFYAEDTQYF
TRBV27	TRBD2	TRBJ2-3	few	TGTGCCAGCAGTTTATCGTCTAGCGGGGGCTCCACAGATACGCAGTATTTT	CASSLSSSGGSTDTQYF
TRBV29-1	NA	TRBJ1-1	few	TGCAGCGTTGTGTCTCGCACTGAAGCTTTCTTT	CSVVSRTEAFF
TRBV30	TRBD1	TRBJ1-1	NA	TGTGCCTGGGACAGGGACATGAACACTGAAGCTTTCTTT	CAWDRDMNTEAFF
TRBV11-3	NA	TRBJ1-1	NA	TGTGCCAGCAGCCCGAAGAGTGCTGAAGCTTTCTTT	CASSPKSAEAFF
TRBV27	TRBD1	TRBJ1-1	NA	TGTGCCAGCAGTGCTCGACAGGGCCTCATGGTGGAAGCTTTCTTT	CASSARQGLMVEAFF
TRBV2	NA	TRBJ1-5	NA	TGTGCCAGCAGTGGGCCAGCAAATAGCAATCAGCCCCAGCATTTT	CASSGPANSNQPQHF
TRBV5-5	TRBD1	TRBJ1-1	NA	TGTGCCAGCAGCCAACCCCACGGGACAGGGAACACTGAAGCTTTCTTT	CASSQPHGTGNTEAFF
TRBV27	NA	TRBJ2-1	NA	TGTGCCAGCAGTTTATCGTTGTGGGAATCCCACAATGAGCAGTTCTTC	CASSLSLWESHNEQFF
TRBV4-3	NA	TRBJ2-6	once	TGCGCCAGCAGCCAAGAGTTGGGTGCCGGCTCTGGGGCCAACGTCCTGACTTTC	CASSQELGAGSGANVLTF
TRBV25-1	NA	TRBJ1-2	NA	TGTGCCAGCAGTGAACTCAAGACCGCCAACTATGGCTACACCTTC	CASSELKTANYGYTF
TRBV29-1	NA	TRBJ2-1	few	TGCAGCGCATCCCGAGGGGGGGTACCTGAGCAGTTCTTC	CSASRGGVPEQFF
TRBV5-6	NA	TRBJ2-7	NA	TGTGCCAGCAGCATCGGGACTGGCCTCTACGAGCAGTACTTC	CASSIGTGLYEQYF
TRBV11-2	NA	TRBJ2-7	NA	TGTGCCAGCAGCTTAGTTAGGGTGTCTGGACACGAGCAGTACTTC	CASSLVRVSGHEQYF